This passage covers 25 T cell receptor beta chains from one sample sequenced in a study of human T cells and chemical hapten exposure. Time point specified: patch test 1, 2 weeks after DPC sensitization. As for treatment: therapeutic diphenylcyclopropenone sensitization with weekly scalp DPC. TCRdb re-called the RACE reads with MiXCR, one entry per CDR3 protein. There are some 82,000 distinct CDR3 sequences in the sample; roughly 10% occur only once, and about 4% lies in the top ten. Sequenced here: whole blood, sampled in connection with sensitization to the hapten diphenylcyclopropenone (DPC). These receptors were collected from a woman between 45 and 65 years old with alopecia areata. Some clones in this sample may be carry-over from other donors' samples.

V is TRBV10-3 and J is TRBJ2-1; 7 bases are shared with TRBD2. Losses at the gene ends were 7 bases for V and 5 bases for J; bases not matched to a gene: 5. This CDR3 is 13 amino acids long. Germline V gene data show CDR1 as ENHRY and CDR2 as SYGVKD. The CDR3 loop reads CAIMRGTDNEQFF. As DNA, the CDR3 is TGTGCCATCATGCGGGGGACTGACAATGAGCAGTTCTTC.

In its sample, this clonotype was seen a few times. The chain carries TRBV18 and TRBJ2-3; a weak D match, TRBD2 (5 bases). The CDR3 totals 13 residues. The V end lost 1 base, the J end lost 4 bases, and 6 bases lay between the germline ends. Germline loops: CDR1 KGHSH, CDR2 LQKENI. CDR3 residues: CASSPQGADTQYF. The CDR3, as DNA: TGTGCCAGCTCACCACAGGGAGCAGATACGCAGTATTTT.

The sample holds a few counts of this clonotype. The chain uses TRBV20-1 and TRBJ2-5; D might be TRBD2 (5 bases). The V gene lost 0 bases and the J gene lost 5 bases, with 13 bases spanning the gap. In germline, CDR1 is DFQATT, CDR2 SNEGSKA (reference sequence). The length of the CDR3 is 14 residues. The CDR3, as DNA: TGCAGTGCTAGAGATCCGGGTCGCGGGGAGACCCAGTACTTC. Translated, it gives CSARDPGRGETQYF.

This clonotype was counted only a few times. The V call is TRBV7-2, the J call TRBJ1-6, with TRBD1 matching over 7 bases. The trim removed 0 bases at V and 10 bases at J, leaving 6 bases unmatched. Germline V gene sequence: CDR1 SGHTA, CDR2 FQGNSA. The CDR3 has 15 amino acids. Here the CDR3 DNA reads TGTGCCAGCAGCTTAGCGTCACAGGGGTCATCACCCCTCCACTTT. Its protein product is CASSLASQGSSPLHF.

This clonotype was detected ten times or more. The chain recombines TRBV6-2 or TRBV6-3 with TRBJ1-2; D not resolved. CDR1 is MNHEY, CDR2 SVGEGT, per germline. CDR3 size: 13 residues. The V and J ends lost 5 bases and 8 bases respectively, with 15 bases between them. Here the CDR3 reads CASSERIALGYTF. CDR3 coding DNA: TGTGCCAGCAGTGAGAGAATTGCATTGGGCTACACCTTC.

This chain connects TRBV11-2 to TRBJ2-3; D gene unclear. V lost 4 bases and J lost 5, with 7 bases in between. The CDR3 contains 12 residues. Germline V gives CDR1 SGHAT, CDR2 FQNNGV. The CDR3 DNA follows: TGTGCCAGCAGCTACCCGGGAGATACGCAGTATTTT. Its protein is CASSYPGDTQYF.

This clonotype was recorded many times. This chain links TRBV7-3 with TRBJ2-7; 7 positions match TRBD1. The CDR3 is 13 amino acids. V lost 2 bases to trimming and J lost 3 bases; unmatched junction nucleotides: 1. The V gene's germline CDR1 is SGHTA and CDR2 FQGTGA. The CDR3 DNA follows: TGTGCCAGCAGCTTAGCAGGGGGCTACGAGCAGTACTTC. This sequence encodes CASSLAGGYEQYF.

This clonotype was found a few times. CDR3 sequence: CASSPRGGSGELFF. The CDR3 bases are TGTGCCAGCAGCCCGAGGGGGGGGTCCGGGGAGCTGTTTTTT. The chain employs TRBV7-6 and TRBJ2-2; D perhaps matches TRBD2 (7 bases). V gave up 5 bases and J gave up 6 bases, with 13 bases separating them. Per germline, CDR1 SGHVS and CDR2 FNYEAQ. The CDR3 length is 14 residues.

The V and J genes are TRBV29-1 and TRBJ2-1; the D gene could be TRBD1 or TRBD2 (6 bases each). There are 15 residues in the CDR3. Between the trimmed V and J ends, which lost 1 base and 0 bases, there was a span of 10 bases. Germline loops: CDR1 SQVTM, CDR2 ANQGSEA. This CDR3 reads CSVEGWGASYNEQFF. For the CDR3, the DNA is TGCAGCGTTGAAGGATGGGGGGCCTCCTACAATGAGCAGTTCTTC.

The V call is TRBV6-5, the J call TRBJ2-7, with TRBD1 matching 7 bases. The ends lost 7 bases at V and 0 bases at J; junction bases unmatched: 18. Germline lookup yields CDR1 MNHEY and CDR2 SVGAGI. The CDR3 spans 18 residues. CDR3 residues: CASTPSGKQGTFSYEQYF. As DNA, the CDR3 is TGTGCCAGCACCCCCTCTGGAAAACAGGGGACATTCTCCTACGAGCAGTACTTC.

This clonotype has a handful of counts. The chain recombines TRBV12-3 or TRBV12-4 with TRBJ1-4; D gene uncertain. This CDR3 has 14 residues. Between the trimmed V and J ends, which lost 3 bases and 0 bases, there was a span of 5 bases. The CDR3 is CASSLRATNEKLFF. The CDR3 coding sequence is TGTGCCAGCAGTTTGAGAGCAACTAATGAAAAACTGTTTTTT.

The V call is TRBV29-1, the J call TRBJ2-5; 8 bases line up with TRBD2. This CDR3 comprises 13 residues. V dropped 4 bases and J dropped 5; count of bases not matched to a gene: 6. Germline V gene lookup returns CDR1 SQVTM and CDR2 ANQGSEA. The CDR3 DNA reads as TGCAGCGTTGGACCGGGAGGGGAGGAGACCCAGTACTTC. It codes for CSVGPGGEETQYF.

In this sample, this clonotype turned up a few times. This chain uses TRBV21-1 with TRBJ2-7; the D call TRBD1 from the table was never checked on the DNA. TRBV21-1 is shown as a pseudogene. There are 14 residues in the CDR3. The CDR3 DNA is TGTGCCAGCAGCACTCGGGACGGACACTACGAGCAGTACTTC. This gives the protein CASSTRDGHYEQYF.

The sample holds many counts of this clonotype. The genes are TRBV6-5 and TRBJ1-6; no reliable D call. There are 16 residues in the CDR3. Trimming removed 0 bases from V and 7 bases from J, with 13 bases in between. The germline V gene has CDR1 MNHEY and CDR2 SVGAGI. CDR3 protein: CASSYSEGRANSPLHF. The CDR3 nucleotides read TGTGCCAGCAGTTACTCGGAGGGCCGGGCGAATTCACCCCTCCACTTT.

This chain uses TRBV29-1 with TRBJ1-1, with D possibly TRBD1 on 5 matching bases. The germline CDR1 and CDR2 sequences are SQVTM and ANQGSEA. V was cut by 6 bases and J by 6 bases, with 11 bases left in between. This CDR3 has 11 amino acids. CDR3 region: CSVKTAAEAFF. CDR3 nucleotides: TGCAGCGTCAAGACAGCGGCTGAAGCTTTCTTT.

The genes are TRBV7-9 and TRBJ2-1; D may be TRBD2 (5 bases). CDR1 and CDR2 from the germline V gene are SEHNR and FQNEAQ (reference sequence). Trimming took off 5 bases at V and 3 bases at J, with 8 bases between the two ends. The CDR3 loop spans 13 amino acids. The CDR3: CASSGLFYNEQFF. DNA of the CDR3: TGTGCCAGCAGCGGACTGTTCTACAATGAGCAGTTCTTC.

This clonotype has ten or more counts. The chain couples TRBV7-2 to TRBJ1-2; D is unresolved. Trimming shortened V by 1 base and J by 7 bases, and 16 bases separated the two germline ends. The CDR3 runs to 15 residues. CDR1 SGHTA and CDR2 FQGNSA come from the germline V gene. CDR3 DNA sequence: TGTGCCAGCAGCTTAGTGATGTTGGTTCGAGGTGGCTACACCTTC. Translated, it gives CASSLVMLVRGGYTF.

The gene calls are TRBV28 and TRBJ1-1; the D is unclear. Trimming took off 7 bases at V and 2 bases at J, with 11 bases between the two ends. CDR1 MDHEN and CDR2 SYDVKM come from the germline V gene. The CDR3 is made up of 13 amino acids. The CDR3 bases are TGTGCCAGCACGGCAACTCTCAACACTGAAGCTTTCTTT. It is translated as CASTATLNTEAFF.

The V and J genes are TRBV5-1 and TRBJ1-1; 8 bases line up with TRBD1. The ends lost 2 bases at V and 4 bases at J; junction bases unmatched: 10. CDR1 is SGHRS, CDR2 YFSETQ, per germline. The CDR3 spans 16 residues. Here the CDR3 DNA reads TGCGCCAGCAGCTTTTCTTCGACAGGGGTGGGCACTGAAGCTTTCTTT. Translation gives CASSFSSTGVGTEAFF. Supplemented by reference TRBV5-1 and TRBJ1-1, the full variable domain reads KAGVTQTPRYLIKTRGQQVTLSCSPISGHRSVSWYQQTPGQGLQFLFEYFSETQRNKGNFPGRFSGRQFSNSRSEMNVSTLELGDSALYLCASSFSSTGVGTEAFFGQGTRLTVV.

The sample holds many counts of this clonotype. V usage is TRBV29-1 and J usage is TRBJ2-7; no clear D gene. Deletions cut 7 bases from V and 3 bases from J, with 7 bases between. This CDR3 has 10 amino acids. Germline CDR1 SQVTM, CDR2 ANQGSEA. The CDR3 nucleotides read TGCAGCGCCCGAGACTACGAGCAGTACTTC. This sequence encodes CSARDYEQYF.

This clonotype was found once. A much larger clone lies a single base off, so this may be a read error. The rearrangement uses TRBV7-2 and TRBJ2-5; D is unresolved. Germline V CDR1 and CDR2: SGHTA, FQGNSA. Trimming stripped 0 bases from V and 6 bases from J, with 5 bases between. The CDR3 length is 12 residues. Here the CDR3 reads CASSLATQTQYF. The DNA of the CDR3 is TGTGCCAGCAGCTTAGCGACACAGACCCAGTACTTC. The full variable domain, completed using reference TRBV7-2 and TRBJ2-5, is GAGVSQSPSNKVTEKGKDVELRCDPISGHTALYWYRQSLGQGLEFLIYFQGNSAPDKSGLPSDRFSAERTGGSVSTLTIQRTQQEDSAVYLCASSLATQTQYFGPGTRLLVL.

This clonotype was recorded at least ten times. V and J are TRBV20-1 and TRBJ2-3, with 12 bases fitting TRBD2. V shed 6 bases, J shed 2 bases, and the junction held 3 bases outside the gene matches. The germline V gene has CDR1 DFQATT and CDR2 SNEGSKA (reference sequence). This CDR3 comprises 14 residues. CDR3 sequence reads: CSARLAGATDTQYF. CDR3 in DNA: TGCAGTGCCCGACTAGCGGGGGCCACAGATACGCAGTATTTT.

The sample holds many counts of this clonotype. The chain combines TRBV29-1 with TRBJ2-5; TRBD1 matches at 8 bases. The CDR3 has 12 amino acids. Germline CDR1 and CDR2: SQVTM and ANQGSEA. Trimming removed 7 bases from V and 3 bases from J; junction bases left unmatched: 4. CDR3 protein: CSAGQGKETQYF. The CDR3 nucleotides are TGCAGCGCAGGACAGGGTAAAGAGACCCAGTACTTC.

This clonotype was counted between two and nine times. J is TRBJ1-1 and V is TRBV20-1; 10 nucleotides agree with TRBD1. V lost 8 bases, J lost 0 bases, and 6 bases stayed unmatched. CDR3 length equals 14 residues. Germline assignment: CDR1 DFQATT and CDR2 SNEGSKA (reference sequence). In DNA form, the CDR3 reads TGCAGTACGGGACAGGGGAGAATGAACACTGAAGCTTTCTTT. It yields the protein CSTGQGRMNTEAFF.

This chain joins TRBV18 and TRBJ2-7; possible D gene TRBD2, 6 bases. The CDR3 has 15 amino acids. Trimming shortened V by 6 bases and J by 7 bases, and 22 bases separated the two germline ends. Germline V CDR1 and CDR2: KGHSH, LQKENI. This CDR3 reads CASSRYGTAEGEQYF. The CDR3 bases are TGTGCCAGCTCTCGGTACGGGACGGCGGAGGGTGAGCAGTACTTC.